The 12 T cell receptor beta chains given below trace back to one sample, sequenced in a study of shared clonotypes between healthy human individuals. Assay used: immunoSEQ multiplex PCR; TCRdb lists only in-frame clones, some missing. The table has under 600,000 clones, 70% to 80% seen once. Sequencing was carried out using PBMCs. These receptors were collected from a woman in her 40s in good health. Some clones in this sample may be carry-over from other donors' samples.

This clone turned up a few times. The chain links TRBV28 to TRBJ1-3; D remains ambiguous. The V end lost 7 bases, the J end lost 4 bases, and 8 bases lay between the germline ends. This CDR3 is 12 amino acids long. CDR1 is MDHEN, CDR2 SYDVKM, per germline. The CDR3 region is CASTPAGNTIYF. In DNA form, the CDR3 reads TGTGCCAGCACCCCAGCAGGAAACACCATATATTTT.

The chain links TRBV28 to TRBJ1-5, with D possibly TRBD1 on 5 matching bases. Germline loops: CDR1 MDHEN, CDR2 SYDVKM. Trimming left V 7 bases short and J 2 bases short, with 15 bases between. The CDR3 loop spans 15 amino acids. The CDR3 nucleotides are TGTGCCAGCAACCTGGGAGTGGGGGGCAATCAGCCCCAGCATTTT. It is translated as CASNLGVGGNQPQHF.

There are a few counts of this clone. The likely explanation is a read error, given a far larger clone one base away. This rearrangement joins TRBV29-1 to TRBJ1-2; 7 bases match TRBD1. V was clipped by 7 bases and J by 4 bases; unmatched bases: 6. The CDR3 spans 12 residues. The germline V gene encodes CDR1 SQVTM and CDR2 ANQGSEA. In nucleotides, the CDR3 is TGCAGCGCCCAGGGGGAGATCTATGGCTACACCTTC. It yields the protein CSAQGEIYGYTF.

Worth noting for this clone: Possible read error: a much larger clone is one base away. Here the CDR3 reads CASSQRRGGPTQETQYF. The CDR3, as DNA: TGTGCCAGCAGCCAGAGAAGGGGAGGCCCGACCCAAGAGACCCAGTACTTC. The chain has TRBV14 and TRBJ2-5; TRBD2 is a possible D gene (6 bases). The CDR3 is made up of 17 amino acids. Germline V gene lookup returns CDR1 SGHDN and CDR2 FVKESK. V lost 3 bases and J 1 base, leaving 18 bases between the germline ends.

This clone was seen only once. The chain carries TRBV28 and TRBJ2-2; TRBD1 matches 7 bases. J lost 2 bases, V lost 4 bases, and 10 bases had no gene match. Germline-derived CDR1 and CDR2 are MDHEN and SYDVKM. This CDR3 is 17 amino acids long. The CDR3 spells CASSSPRDRANTGELFF. The CDR3 region has the DNA TGTGCCAGCAGTTCCCCCCGAGACAGGGCTAACACCGGGGAGCTGTTTTTT.

This clone was observed a few times. V is TRBV5-5 and J is TRBJ2-2; a possible D gene is TRBD2 (6 bases). The germline V gene has CDR1 SGHKS and CDR2 YYEKEE (reference sequence). The CDR3 consists of 16 residues. V lost 4 bases to trimming and J lost 2 bases, with 15 bases between them. The DNA for the CDR3 is TGTGCCAGCAGCCCGCCCGGGGGACTTAACACCGGGGAGCTGTTTTTT. As protein: CASSPPGGLNTGELFF.

Remarks on this clone: A far larger clone is one base from this, pointing to a likely read error. Different DNA sequences within this sample yield the same CDR3. V is TRBV20-1 and J is TRBJ2-7; unclear D gene. This CDR3 is built from 11 residues. Per the germline V gene, CDR1 is DFQATT and CDR2 is SNEGSKA (reference sequence). V was trimmed by 3 bases and J by 2 bases, leaving 5 bases between them. The CDR3, as DNA: TGCAGTGCTAGGGGCCCCTACGAGCAGTACTTC. Translation gives CSARGPYEQYF.

The chain recombines TRBV28 with TRBJ2-7; a possible D gene is TRBD2 (6 bases). The CDR3 is 15 residues long. The germline CDR1 and CDR2 sequences are MDHEN and SYDVKM. Trimming pared 4 bases from V and 7 bases from J, leaving 20 bases between. This CDR3 reads CASSSPGLEKREQYF. The CDR3 nucleotides read TGTGCCAGCAGTTCCCCGGGACTCGAAAAGAGGGAGCAGTACTTC.

The chain recombines TRBV25-1 with TRBJ2-5; 11 nucleotides align to TRBD2. The germline gives CDR1 MGHDK, CDR2 SYGVNS. CDR3 length: 15 residues. Germline trimming cut 3 bases from V and 5 bases from J; bases unmatched to any gene: 5. The CDR3 nucleotides read TGTGCCAGCAGTGACCTAGTAGCGGGAGGGGAGACCCAGTACTTC. This gives the protein CASSDLVAGGETQYF.

In this sample, this clone turned up once. The chain carries TRBV18 and TRBJ2-1; 7 positions match TRBD1. V lost 3 bases to trimming and J lost 9 bases; unmatched junction nucleotides: 11. The CDR3 length is 15 residues. CDR1 is KGHSH, CDR2 LQKENI, per germline. The CDR3 loop reads CASSPSTGTVGEQFF. The CDR3 nucleotides are TGTGCCAGCTCACCCTCAACCGGGACAGTAGGTGAGCAGTTCTTC.

V and J are TRBV7-6 and TRBJ1-1, with D tentatively TRBD1 (6 bases). V was pared by 2 bases and J by 7 bases, with 17 bases between. CDR3 length equals 15 residues. The germline gives CDR1 SGHVS, CDR2 FNYEAQ. The CDR3 here is CASSLPPTGRSEAFF. The DNA for the CDR3 is TGTGCCAGCAGCTTACCACCGACAGGACGGAGTGAAGCTTTCTTT. Based on the CDR3 plus reference TRBV7-6 and TRBJ1-1, the full variable domain is GAGVSQSPRYKVTKRGQDVALRCDPISGHVSLYWYRQALGQGPEFLTYFNYEAQQDKSGLPNDRFSAERPEGSISTLTIQRTEQRDSAMYRCASSLPPTGRSEAFFGQGTRLTVV.

The CDR3 loop is CASSPEIVEPQAQYF. As DNA, the CDR3 is TGTGCCAGCAGCCCCGAAATAGTTGAACCTCAGGCGCAGTATTTT. V usage is TRBV7-9 and J usage is TRBJ2-3; the D is unclear. The V gene lost 5 bases and the J gene lost 10 bases, with 22 bases spanning the gap. This CDR3 is built from 15 residues. The germline V gene encodes CDR1 SEHNR and CDR2 FQNEAQ (reference sequence).